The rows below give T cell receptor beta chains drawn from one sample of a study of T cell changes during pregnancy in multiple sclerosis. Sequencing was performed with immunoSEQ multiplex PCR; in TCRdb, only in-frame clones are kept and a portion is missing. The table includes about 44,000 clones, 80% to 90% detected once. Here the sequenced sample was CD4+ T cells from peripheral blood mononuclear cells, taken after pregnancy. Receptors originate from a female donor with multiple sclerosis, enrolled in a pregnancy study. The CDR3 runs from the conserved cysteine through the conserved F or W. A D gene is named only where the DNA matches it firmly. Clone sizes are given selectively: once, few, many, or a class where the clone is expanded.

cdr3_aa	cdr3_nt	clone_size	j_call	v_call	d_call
CASSPGLHNPAFF	TGTGCCAGCTCACCAGGACTCCATAACCCAGCTTTCTTT	NA	TRBJ1-1	TRBV18	NA
CASSQDRQSGYEQYF	TGTGCCAGCAGCCAGGACAGGCAGAGCGGCTACGAGCAGTACTTC	once	TRBJ2-7	TRBV14	TRBD1
CASSLIAGLGSSGTQYF	TGTGCCAGCAGCTTAATTGCGGGACTAGGGTCTTCAGGTACGCAGTATTTT	NA	TRBJ2-3	TRBV7-3	TRBD2
CASSSPFYGYTF	TGTGCCAGCAGTTCCCCCTTCTATGGCTACACCTTC	NA	TRBJ1-2	TRBV9	NA
CASSRLYGSRGETQYF	TGTGCCAGCAGCAGATTATACGGGAGTCGGGGAGAGACCCAGTACTTC	NA	TRBJ2-5	TRBV7-2	NA
CASRLLAGGADTQYF	TGTGCCAGCAGACTACTAGCGGGAGGAGCAGATACGCAGTATTTT	NA	TRBJ2-3	TRBV6-5	TRBD2
CASSMGHFTDTQYF	TGTGCCAGTAGTATGGGGCACTTCACAGATACGCAGTATTTT	once	TRBJ2-3	TRBV19	NA
CASSLEVAGEETQYF	TGCGCCAGCAGCTTGGAAGTAGCGGGCGAAGAGACCCAGTACTTC	NA	TRBJ2-5	TRBV5-1	TRBD2
CASSQAGGIQYF	TGCGCCAGCAGCCAAGCCGGGGGAATTCAGTACTTC	NA	TRBJ2-4	TRBV4-3	NA
CASSPFDRGIMETQYF	TGTGCCAGCTCACCCTTCGACAGGGGGATTATGGAGACCCAGTACTTC	NA	TRBJ2-5	TRBV18	TRBD1
CASSRTGTGIEAFF	TGTGCCAGCTCACGAACCGGGACAGGTATTGAAGCTTTCTTT	NA	TRBJ1-1	TRBV18	TRBD1
CASSESTGPSYGYTF	TGTGCCAGCAGTGAATCGACAGGACCATCCTATGGCTACACCTTC	NA	TRBJ1-2	TRBV6-1	NA
CASSPEGGPGELFF	TGTGCTAGCAGCCCAGAGGGGGGGCCCGGGGAGCTGTTTTTT	NA	TRBJ2-2	TRBV7-7	NA
CASSLDRFEGRAFF	TGTGCCAGCAGCTTAGATAGGTTCGAGGGAAGAGCTTTCTTT	NA	TRBJ1-1	TRBV7-9	NA